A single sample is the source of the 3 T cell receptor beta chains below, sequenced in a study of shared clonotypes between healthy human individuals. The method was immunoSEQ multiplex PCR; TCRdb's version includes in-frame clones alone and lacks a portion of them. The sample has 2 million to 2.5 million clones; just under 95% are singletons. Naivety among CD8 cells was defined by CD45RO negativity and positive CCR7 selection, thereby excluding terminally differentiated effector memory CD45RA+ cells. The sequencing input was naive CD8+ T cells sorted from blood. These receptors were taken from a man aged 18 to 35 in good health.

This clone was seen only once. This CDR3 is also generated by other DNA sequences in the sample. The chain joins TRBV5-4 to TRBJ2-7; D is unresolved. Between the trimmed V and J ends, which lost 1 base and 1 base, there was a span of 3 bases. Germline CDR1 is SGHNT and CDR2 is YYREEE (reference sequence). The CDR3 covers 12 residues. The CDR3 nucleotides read TGTGCCAGCAGCTTGAATTCCTACGAGCAGTACTTC. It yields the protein CASSLNSYEQYF. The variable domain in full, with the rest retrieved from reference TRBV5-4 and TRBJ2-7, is ETGVTQSPTHLIKTRGQQVTLRCSSQSGHNTVSWYQQALGQGPQFIFQYYREEENGRGNFPPRFSGLQFPNYSSELNVNALELDDSALYLCASSLNSYEQYFGPGTRLTVT.

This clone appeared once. Written as DNA, the CDR3 is TGTGCCAGCAGCTTAGCTACAGGACCCACCGGGGAGCTGTTTTTT. Translation gives CASSLATGPTGELFF. V usage is TRBV7-9 and J usage is TRBJ2-2; D perhaps matches TRBD1 (5 bases). V was clipped by 0 bases and J by 4 bases, with 9 bases between them. The CDR3 covers 15 residues. In germline, CDR1 is SEHNR, CDR2 FQNEAQ (reference sequence).

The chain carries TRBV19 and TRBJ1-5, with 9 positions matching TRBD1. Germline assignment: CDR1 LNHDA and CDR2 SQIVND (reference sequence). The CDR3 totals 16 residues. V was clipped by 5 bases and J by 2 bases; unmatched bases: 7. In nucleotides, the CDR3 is TGTGCCAGTAGTTTAACAGGGGGCGGAGGCAATCAGCCCCAGCATTTT. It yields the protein CASSLTGGGGNQPQHF.